This T cell receptor beta chain was recorded in a study of T cell responses to AZD1222 COVID-19 vaccine. The protocol was immunoSEQ multiplex PCR, while the TCRdb copy is restricted to in-frame clones and leaves out a portion. Of around 83,000 clones listed, 92% were seen once; the top ten hold approximately 5.2%. Trimming pared 0 bases from V and 5 bases from J, leaving 16 bases between. This CDR3 has 16 amino acids. CDR1 is LGHDT and CDR2 is YNNKEL in the germline V gene (reference sequence). The rearrangement uses TRBV3-1 (or the pseudogene TRBV3-2) and TRBJ1-2; D gene ambiguous. This receptor was obtained from an adult in good health. Specimen: peripheral blood, collected on day 0 of AZD1222 vaccination. CDR3 nucleotide sequence: TGTGCCAGCAGCCAAGAAGTCCGGGAGAACCCTTATGGCTACACCTTC. Translating it yields CASSQEVRENPYGYTF.